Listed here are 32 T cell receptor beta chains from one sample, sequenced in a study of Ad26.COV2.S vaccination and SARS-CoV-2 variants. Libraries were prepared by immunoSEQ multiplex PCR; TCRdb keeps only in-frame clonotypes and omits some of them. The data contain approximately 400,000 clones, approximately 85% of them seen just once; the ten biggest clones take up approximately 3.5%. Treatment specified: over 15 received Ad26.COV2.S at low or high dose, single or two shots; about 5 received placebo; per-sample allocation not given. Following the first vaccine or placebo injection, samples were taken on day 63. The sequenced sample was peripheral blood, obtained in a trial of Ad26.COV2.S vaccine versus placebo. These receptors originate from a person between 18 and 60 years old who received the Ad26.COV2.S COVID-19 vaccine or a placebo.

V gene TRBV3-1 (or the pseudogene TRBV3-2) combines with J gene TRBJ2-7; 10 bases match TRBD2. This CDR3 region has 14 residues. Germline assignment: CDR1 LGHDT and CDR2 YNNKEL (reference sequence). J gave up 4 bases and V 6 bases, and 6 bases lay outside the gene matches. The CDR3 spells CASRPAGGPYEQYF. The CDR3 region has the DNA TGTGCCAGCAGACCAGCGGGAGGGCCGTACGAGCAGTACTTC.

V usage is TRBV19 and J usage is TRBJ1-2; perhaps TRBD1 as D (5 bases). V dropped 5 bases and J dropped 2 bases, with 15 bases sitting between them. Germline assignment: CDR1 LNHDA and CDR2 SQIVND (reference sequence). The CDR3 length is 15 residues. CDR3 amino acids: CASSPNSRGNYGYTF. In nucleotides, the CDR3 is TGTGCCAGTAGTCCGAACTCTCGGGGGAACTATGGCTACACCTTC. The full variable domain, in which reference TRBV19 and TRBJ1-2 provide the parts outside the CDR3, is DGGITQSPKYLFRKEGQNVTLSCEQNLNHDAMYWYRQDPGQGLRLIYYSQIVNDFQKGDIAEGYSVSREKKESFPLTVTSAQKNPTAFYLCASSPNSRGNYGYTFGSGTRLTVV.

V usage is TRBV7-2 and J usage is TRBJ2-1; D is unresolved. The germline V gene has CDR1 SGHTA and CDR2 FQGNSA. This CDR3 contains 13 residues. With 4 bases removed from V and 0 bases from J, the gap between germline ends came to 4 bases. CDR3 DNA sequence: TGTGCCAGCAGCTCGAGCTCCTACAATGAGCAGTTCTTC. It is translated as CASSSSSYNEQFF.

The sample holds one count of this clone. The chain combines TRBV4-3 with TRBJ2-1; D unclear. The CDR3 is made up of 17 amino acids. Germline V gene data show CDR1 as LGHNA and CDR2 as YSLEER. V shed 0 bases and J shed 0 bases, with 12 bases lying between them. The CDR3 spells CASSQDGRTSSYNEQFF. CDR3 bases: TGCGCCAGCAGCCAAGATGGGCGGACCAGCTCCTACAATGAGCAGTTCTTC.

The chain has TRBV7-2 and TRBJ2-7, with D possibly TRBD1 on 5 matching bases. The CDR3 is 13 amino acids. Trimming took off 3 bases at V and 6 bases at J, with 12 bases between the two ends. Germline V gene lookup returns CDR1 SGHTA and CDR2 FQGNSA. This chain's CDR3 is CASSLGHNAEQYF. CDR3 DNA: TGTGCCAGCAGCTTGGGGCACAACGCCGAGCAGTACTTC.

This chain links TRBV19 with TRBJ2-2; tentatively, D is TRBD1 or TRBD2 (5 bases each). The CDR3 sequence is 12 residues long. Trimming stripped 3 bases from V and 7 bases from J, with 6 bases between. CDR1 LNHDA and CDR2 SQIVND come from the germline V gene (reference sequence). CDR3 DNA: TGTGCCAGTAGTATGAGGGGCGGGGAGCTGTTTTTT. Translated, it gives CASSMRGGELFF.

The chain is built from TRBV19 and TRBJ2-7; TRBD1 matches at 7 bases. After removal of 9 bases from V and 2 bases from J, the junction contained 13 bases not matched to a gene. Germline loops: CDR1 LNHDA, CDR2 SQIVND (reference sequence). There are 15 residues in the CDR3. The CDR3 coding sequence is TGTGCCAGCCAGAGACGGGACAGCGCACCCTACGAGCAGTACTTC. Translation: CASQRRDSAPYEQYF.

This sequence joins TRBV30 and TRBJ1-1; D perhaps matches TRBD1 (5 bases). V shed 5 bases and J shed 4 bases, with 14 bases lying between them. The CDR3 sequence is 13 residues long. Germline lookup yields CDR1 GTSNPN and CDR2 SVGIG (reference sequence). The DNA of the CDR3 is TGTGCCTGGGTAGGGGAGATCGGCACTGAAGCTTTCTTT. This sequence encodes CAWVGEIGTEAFF.

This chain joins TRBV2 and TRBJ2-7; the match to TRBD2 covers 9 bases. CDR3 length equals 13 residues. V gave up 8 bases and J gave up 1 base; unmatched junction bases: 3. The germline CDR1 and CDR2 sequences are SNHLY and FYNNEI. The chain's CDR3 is CASLAGASYEQYF. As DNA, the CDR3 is TGTGCCAGCTTAGCGGGAGCTTCCTACGAGCAGTACTTC.

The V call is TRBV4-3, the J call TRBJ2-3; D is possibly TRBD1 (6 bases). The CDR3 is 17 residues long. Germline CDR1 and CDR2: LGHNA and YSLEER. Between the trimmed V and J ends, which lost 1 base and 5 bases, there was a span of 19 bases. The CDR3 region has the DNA TGCGCCAGCAGCCAAGGAGCAGGGGCCGGCCCAGTAGATACGCAGTATTTT. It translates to CASSQGAGAGPVDTQYF.

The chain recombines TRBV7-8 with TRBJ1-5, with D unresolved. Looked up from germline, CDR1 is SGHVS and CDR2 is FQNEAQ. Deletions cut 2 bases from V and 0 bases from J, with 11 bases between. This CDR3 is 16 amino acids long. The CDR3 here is CASSLMPSDSNQPQHF. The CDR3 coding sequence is TGTGCCAGCAGCTTAATGCCCAGCGATAGCAATCAGCCCCAGCATTTT.

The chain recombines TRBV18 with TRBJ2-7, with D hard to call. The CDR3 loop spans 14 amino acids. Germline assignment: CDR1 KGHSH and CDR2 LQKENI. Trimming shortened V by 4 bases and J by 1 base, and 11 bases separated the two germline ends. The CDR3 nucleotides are TGTGCCAGCTCACTCACCGACTTGTCCTACGAGCAGTACTTC. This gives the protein CASSLTDLSYEQYF.

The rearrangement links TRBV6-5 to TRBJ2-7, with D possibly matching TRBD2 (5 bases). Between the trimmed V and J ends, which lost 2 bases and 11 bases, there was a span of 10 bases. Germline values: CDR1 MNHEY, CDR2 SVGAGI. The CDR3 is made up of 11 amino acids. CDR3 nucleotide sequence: TGTGCCAGCAGTTACCGGGGAGCAAAGTACTTC. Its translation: CASSYRGAKYF.

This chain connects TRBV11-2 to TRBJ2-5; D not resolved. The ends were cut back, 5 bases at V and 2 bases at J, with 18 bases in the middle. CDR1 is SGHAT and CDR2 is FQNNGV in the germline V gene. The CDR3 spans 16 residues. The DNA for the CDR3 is TGTGCCAGCAGCCGGTATGAGTCCAGTACTCAAGAGACCCAGTACTTC. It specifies CASSRYESSTQETQYF.

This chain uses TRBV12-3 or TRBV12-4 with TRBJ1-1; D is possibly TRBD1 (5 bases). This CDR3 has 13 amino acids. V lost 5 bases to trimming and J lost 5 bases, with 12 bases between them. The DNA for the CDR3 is TGTGCCAGCAGTCTGGGGACCGGGACTGAAGCTTTCTTT. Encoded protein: CASSLGTGTEAFF.

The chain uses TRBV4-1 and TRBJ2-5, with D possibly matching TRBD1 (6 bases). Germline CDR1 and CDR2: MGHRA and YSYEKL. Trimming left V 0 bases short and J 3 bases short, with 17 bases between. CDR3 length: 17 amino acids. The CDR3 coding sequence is TGCGCCAGCAGCCAAGATTCAACCAGGGGCATTGAAGAGACCCAGTACTTC. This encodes CASSQDSTRGIEETQYF.

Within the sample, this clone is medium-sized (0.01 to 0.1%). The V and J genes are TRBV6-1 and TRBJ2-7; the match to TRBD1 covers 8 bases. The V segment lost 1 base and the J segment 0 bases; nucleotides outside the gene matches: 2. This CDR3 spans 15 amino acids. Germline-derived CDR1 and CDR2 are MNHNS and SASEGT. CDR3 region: CASSEGTGSSYEQYF. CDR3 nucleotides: TGTGCCAGCAGTGAAGGGACAGGGAGCTCCTACGAGCAGTACTTC.

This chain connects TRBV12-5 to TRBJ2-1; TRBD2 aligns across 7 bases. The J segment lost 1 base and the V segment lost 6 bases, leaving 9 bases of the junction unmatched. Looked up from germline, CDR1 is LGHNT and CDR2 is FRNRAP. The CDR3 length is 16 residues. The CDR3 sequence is CASGLAPSGSYNEQFF. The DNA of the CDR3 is TGTGCTAGTGGCCTAGCCCCTAGCGGTTCCTACAATGAGCAGTTCTTC.

In nucleotides, the CDR3 is TGTGCCAGCAGTTACGGTCCGGGCCCAGACACTGAAGCTTTCTTT. This codes for CASSYGPGPDTEAFF. The rearrangement links TRBV6-5 to TRBJ1-1; D unresolved. CDR1 is MNHEY and CDR2 is SVGAGI in the germline V gene. V was trimmed by 2 bases and J by 3 bases, leaving 13 bases between them. CDR3 length equals 15 residues.

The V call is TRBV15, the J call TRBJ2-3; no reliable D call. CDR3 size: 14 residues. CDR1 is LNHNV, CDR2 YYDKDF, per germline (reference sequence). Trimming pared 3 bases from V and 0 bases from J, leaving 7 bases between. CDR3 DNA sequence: TGTGCCACCAGCAGGATAGGAAGCACAGATACGCAGTATTTT. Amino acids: CATSRIGSTDTQYF.

The DNA of the CDR3 is TGTGCCAGCAGTTTCTACCCGGGACAAACCTACAATGAGCAGTTCTTC. It translates to CASSFYPGQTYNEQFF. The gene calls are TRBV6-5 and TRBJ2-1; perhaps TRBD1 as D (6 bases). Germline lookup yields CDR1 MNHEY and CDR2 SVGAGI. V dropped 4 bases and J dropped 2 bases, with 15 bases sitting between them. The length of the CDR3 is 16 residues.

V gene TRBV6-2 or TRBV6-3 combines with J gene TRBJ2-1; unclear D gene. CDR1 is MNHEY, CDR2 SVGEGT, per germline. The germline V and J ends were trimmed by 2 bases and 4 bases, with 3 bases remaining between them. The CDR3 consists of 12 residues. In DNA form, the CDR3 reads TGTGCCAGCAGTTACGTGTACAATGAGCAGTTCTTC. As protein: CASSYVYNEQFF.

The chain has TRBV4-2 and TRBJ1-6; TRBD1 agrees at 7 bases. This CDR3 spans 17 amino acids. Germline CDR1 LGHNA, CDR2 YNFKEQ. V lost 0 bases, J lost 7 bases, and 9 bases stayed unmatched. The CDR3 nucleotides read TGTGCCAGCAGCCAAGAGCCCCGGACAGGCGGGAATTCACCCCTCCACTTT. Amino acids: CASSQEPRTGGNSPLHF.

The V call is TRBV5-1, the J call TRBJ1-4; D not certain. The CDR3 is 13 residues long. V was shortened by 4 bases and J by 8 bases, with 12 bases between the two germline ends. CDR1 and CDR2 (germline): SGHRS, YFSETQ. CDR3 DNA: TGCGCCAGCAGCCCGGATAACAGCGAAAAACTGTTTTTT. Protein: CASSPDNSEKLFF.

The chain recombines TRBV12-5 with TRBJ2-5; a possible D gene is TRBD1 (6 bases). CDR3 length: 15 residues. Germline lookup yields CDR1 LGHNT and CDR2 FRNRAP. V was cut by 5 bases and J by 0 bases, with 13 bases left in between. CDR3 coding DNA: TGTGCTAGTGGTAGTACAGGGTCGCACCAAGAGACCCAGTACTTC. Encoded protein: CASGSTGSHQETQYF.

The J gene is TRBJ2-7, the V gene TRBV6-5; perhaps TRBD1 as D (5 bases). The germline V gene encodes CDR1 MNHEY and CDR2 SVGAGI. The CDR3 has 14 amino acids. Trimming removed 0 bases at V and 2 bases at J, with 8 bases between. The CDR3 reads CASSYSIGAYEQYF. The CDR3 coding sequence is TGTGCCAGCAGTTACTCGATAGGGGCCTACGAGCAGTACTTC.

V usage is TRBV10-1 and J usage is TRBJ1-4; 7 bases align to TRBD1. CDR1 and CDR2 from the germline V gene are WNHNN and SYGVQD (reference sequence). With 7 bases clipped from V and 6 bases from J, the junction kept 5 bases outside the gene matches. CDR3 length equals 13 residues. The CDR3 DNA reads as TGCGCCAGCAATGACAGGGTGGATGAAAAACTGTTTTTT. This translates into CASNDRVDEKLFF.

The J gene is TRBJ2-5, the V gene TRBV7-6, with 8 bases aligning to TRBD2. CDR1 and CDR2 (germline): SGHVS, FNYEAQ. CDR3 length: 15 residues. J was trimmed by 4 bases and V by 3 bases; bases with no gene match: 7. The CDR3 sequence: CASSLEAGVGETQYF. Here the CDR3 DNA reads TGTGCCAGCAGCTTGGAAGCGGGAGTGGGAGAGACCCAGTACTTC.

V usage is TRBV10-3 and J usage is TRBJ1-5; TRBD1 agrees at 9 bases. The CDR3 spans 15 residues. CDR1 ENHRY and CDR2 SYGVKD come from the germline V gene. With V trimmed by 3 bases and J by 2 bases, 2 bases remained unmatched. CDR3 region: CAISEQGAGNQPQHF. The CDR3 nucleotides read TGTGCCATCAGTGAACAGGGGGCAGGCAATCAGCCCCAGCATTTT.

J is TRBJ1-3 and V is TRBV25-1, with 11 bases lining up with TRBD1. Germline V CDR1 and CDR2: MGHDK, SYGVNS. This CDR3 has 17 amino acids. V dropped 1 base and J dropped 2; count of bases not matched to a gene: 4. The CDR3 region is CASSEFRDRGAGNTIYF. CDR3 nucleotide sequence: TGTGCCAGCAGTGAATTTCGGGACAGGGGGGCTGGAAACACCATATATTTT. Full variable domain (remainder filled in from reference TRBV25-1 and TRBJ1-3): EADIYQTPRYLVIGTGKKITLECSQTMGHDKMYWYQQDPGMELHLIHYSYGVNSTEKGDLSSESTVSRIRTEHFPLTLESARPSHTSQYLCASSEFRDRGAGNTIYFGEGSWLTVV.

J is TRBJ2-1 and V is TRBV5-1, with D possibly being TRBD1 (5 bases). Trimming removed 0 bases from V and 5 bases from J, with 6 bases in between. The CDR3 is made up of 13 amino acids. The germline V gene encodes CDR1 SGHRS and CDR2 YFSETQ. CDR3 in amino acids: CASSLEGNNEQFF. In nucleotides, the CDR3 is TGCGCCAGCAGCTTGGAGGGGAACAATGAGCAGTTCTTC.

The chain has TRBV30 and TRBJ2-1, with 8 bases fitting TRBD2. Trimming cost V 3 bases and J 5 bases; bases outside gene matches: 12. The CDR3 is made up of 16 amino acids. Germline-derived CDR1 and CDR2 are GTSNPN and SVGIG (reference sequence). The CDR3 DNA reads TGTGCCTGGAGCCGGGGAACCCGCGGGGGGAACAATGAGCAGTTCTTC. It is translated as CAWSRGTRGGNNEQFF.